This entry features one T cell receptor beta chain sequence. Its matching antigen is unknown. TCRdb redid the calling of the 5' RACE reads with MiXCR, one entry per CDR3 protein. The profile covers about 260,000 distinct CDR3 sequences, with approximately 12% appearing a single time and around 0.55% taken by the ten largest. This entry belongs to a study of T cells after yellow fever vaccination. Study findings and constraints: Once the booster was given, most primary-vaccination clones reappeared, at approximately 97% for CD4 and roughly 85% for CD8. Repertoires obtained by FACS sorting could include abundant clonotypes that entered as contaminants from the bulk population. Shared CD4/CD8 clonotypes were a small share, likely from convergent recombination.

V was trimmed by 1 base and J by 2 bases, leaving 11 bases between them. Germline CDR1 KGHSH, CDR2 LQKENI. This CDR3 contains 15 residues. The sequence was collected from a man younger than 45 who received the YFV17D yellow fever vaccine. V is TRBV18 and J is TRBJ2-5; D is uncertain. Sequences were derived from CD4+ T cells sorted from PBMCs, sampled 45 days after the yellow fever booster vaccination. The chain's CDR3 is CASSPLSGSQETQYF. Written as DNA, the CDR3 is TGTGCCAGCTCACCACTCTCGGGCAGTCAAGAGACCCAGTACTTC.